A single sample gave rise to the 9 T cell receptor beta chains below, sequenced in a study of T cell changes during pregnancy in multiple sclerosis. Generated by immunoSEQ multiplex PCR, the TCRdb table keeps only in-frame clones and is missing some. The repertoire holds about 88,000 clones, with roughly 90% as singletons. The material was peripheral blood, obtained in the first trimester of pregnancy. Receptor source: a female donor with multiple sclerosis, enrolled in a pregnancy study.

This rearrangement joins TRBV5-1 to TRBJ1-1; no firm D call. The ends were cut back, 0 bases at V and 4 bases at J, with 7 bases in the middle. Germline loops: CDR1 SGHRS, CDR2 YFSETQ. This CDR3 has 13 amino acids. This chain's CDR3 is CASSLAASTEAFF. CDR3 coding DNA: TGCGCCAGCAGCTTGGCCGCTAGCACTGAAGCTTTCTTT.

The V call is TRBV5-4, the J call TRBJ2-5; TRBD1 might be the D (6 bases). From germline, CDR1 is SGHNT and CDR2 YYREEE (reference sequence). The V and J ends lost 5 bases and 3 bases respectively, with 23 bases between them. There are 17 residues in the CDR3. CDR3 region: CASSYLPAPRGKETQYF. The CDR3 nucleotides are TGTGCCAGCAGTTACTTACCGGCCCCAAGGGGGAAAGAGACCCAGTACTTC.

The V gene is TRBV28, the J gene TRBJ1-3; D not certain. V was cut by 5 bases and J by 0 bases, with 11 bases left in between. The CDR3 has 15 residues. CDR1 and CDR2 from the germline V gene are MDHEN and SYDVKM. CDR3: CASSLSGLSGNTIYF. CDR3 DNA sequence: TGTGCCAGCAGTCTTAGCGGCCTCTCTGGAAACACCATATATTTT.

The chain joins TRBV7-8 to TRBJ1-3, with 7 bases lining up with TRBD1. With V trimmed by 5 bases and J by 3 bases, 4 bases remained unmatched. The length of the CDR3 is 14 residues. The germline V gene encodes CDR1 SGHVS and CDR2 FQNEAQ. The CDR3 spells CASSRTGRGNTIYF. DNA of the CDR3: TGTGCCAGCAGCCGGACAGGTCGTGGAAACACCATATATTTT.

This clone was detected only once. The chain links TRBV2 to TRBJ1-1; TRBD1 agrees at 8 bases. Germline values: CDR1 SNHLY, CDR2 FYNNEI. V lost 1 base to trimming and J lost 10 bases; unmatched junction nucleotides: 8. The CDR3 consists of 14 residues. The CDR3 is CASSEGFRDRGAFF. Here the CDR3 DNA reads TGTGCCAGCAGTGAAGGGTTCCGAGACAGGGGAGCTTTCTTT.

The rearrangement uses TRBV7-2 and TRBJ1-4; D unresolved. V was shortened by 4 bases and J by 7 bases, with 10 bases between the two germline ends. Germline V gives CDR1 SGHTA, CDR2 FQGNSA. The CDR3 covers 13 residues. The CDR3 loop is CASSSVRGEKLFF. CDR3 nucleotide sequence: TGTGCCAGCAGCTCGGTACGCGGTGAAAAACTGTTTTTT.

This chain's CDR3 is CASSKGLPLDHEQFF. In DNA form, the CDR3 reads TGTGCCAGCAGCAAGGGACTCCCACTAGACCATGAGCAGTTCTTC. The chain is built from TRBV21-1 and TRBJ2-1; the table gives TRBD2 as D, unverified against the DNA. TRBV21-1 is classified as a pseudogene. This CDR3 is 15 amino acids long.

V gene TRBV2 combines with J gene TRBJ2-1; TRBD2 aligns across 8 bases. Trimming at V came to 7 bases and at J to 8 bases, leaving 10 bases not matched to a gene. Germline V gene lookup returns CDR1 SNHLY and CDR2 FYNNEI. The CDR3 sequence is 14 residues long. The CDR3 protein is CASNLVRAGDEQFF. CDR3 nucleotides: TGTGCCAGCAACTTGGTGAGAGCGGGAGATGAGCAGTTCTTC.

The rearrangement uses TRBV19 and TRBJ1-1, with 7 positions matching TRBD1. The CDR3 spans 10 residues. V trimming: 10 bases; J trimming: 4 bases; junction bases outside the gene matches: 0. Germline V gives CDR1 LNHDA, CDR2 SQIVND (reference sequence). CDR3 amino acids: CATGGTEAFF. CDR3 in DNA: TGTGCCACAGGGGGCACTGAAGCTTTCTTT. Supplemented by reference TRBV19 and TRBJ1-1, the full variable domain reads DGGITQSPKYLFRKEGQNVTLSCEQNLNHDAMYWYRQDPGQGLRLIYYSQIVNDFQKGDIAEGYSVSREKKESFPLTVTSAQKNPTAFYLCATGGTEAFFGQGTRLTVV.